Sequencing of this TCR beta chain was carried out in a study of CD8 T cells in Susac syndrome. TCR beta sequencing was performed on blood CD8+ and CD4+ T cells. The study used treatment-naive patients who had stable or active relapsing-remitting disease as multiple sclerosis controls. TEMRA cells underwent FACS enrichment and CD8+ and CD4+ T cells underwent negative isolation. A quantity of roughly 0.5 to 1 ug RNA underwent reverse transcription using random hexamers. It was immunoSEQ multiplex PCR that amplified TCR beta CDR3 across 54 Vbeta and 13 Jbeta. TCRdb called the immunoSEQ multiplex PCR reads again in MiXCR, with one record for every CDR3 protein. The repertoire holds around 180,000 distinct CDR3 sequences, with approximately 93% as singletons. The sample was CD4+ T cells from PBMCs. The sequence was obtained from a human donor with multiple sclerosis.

In DNA, the CDR3 is TGCAGTGCTAACCGACAGGGGAATTTTAACTATGGCTACACCTTC. This translates into CSANRQGNFNYGYTF. The chain joins TRBV20-1 to TRBJ1-2; 8 bases line up with TRBD1. The V and J ends lost 4 bases and 1 base, in that order; junction bases with no gene match: 8. The V gene's germline CDR1 is DFQATT and CDR2 SNEGSKA (reference sequence). The CDR3 extends over 15 amino acids.